In this sample, the clone carrying this T cell receptor beta chain turned up a few times. What it binds is unknown. This sample was taken from a study of cytomegalovirus exposure and HLA in healthy donors. Study-level results: Exclusion applied to some V segments, including TRBV6-2 and TRBV6-3, as they were indistinguishable.

It was with 60 Vbeta and 13 Jbeta primers that the PCR ran. TCRdb's copy holds only in-frame clones and misses some; the assay was immunoSEQ multiplex PCR. The sample has 160,000 or so clones; 70% to 80% are singletons. CDR3 size: 14 residues. The V end was cut by 5 bases, the J end by 8 bases, with 17 bases between. Germline CDR1 reads SGHAT; CDR2 reads FQNNGV. This TCR was recovered from a woman aged 50 to 60 in good health and CMV-seronegative. The rearrangement uses TRBV11-2 and TRBJ2-3; the D gene is possibly TRBD2 (5 bases). The sequenced sample consisted of PBMCs. The CDR3 loop is CASSLERLAGTQYF. The CDR3 coding sequence is TGTGCCAGCAGCCTCGAGCGCCTAGCTGGTACGCAGTATTTT.